The 2 T cell receptor beta chains reported below all come from one sample, sequenced in a study of control samples from healthy donors and cancer patients. Generated by immunoSEQ multiplex PCR, the TCRdb table keeps only in-frame clones and is missing some. In the table there are 150,000 to 200,000 clones, around nine tenths of which are singletons. Sequenced: blood. All receptors derive from a man aged 25-40 years in good health.

The chain couples TRBV5-1 to TRBJ1-5, with a tentative D call TRBD1 (5 bases). CDR1 and CDR2 (germline): SGHRS, YFSETQ. The CDR3 is 16 amino acids. Deletions cut 4 bases from V and 2 bases from J, with 16 bases between. The CDR3 region has the DNA TGCGCCAGCAGCGCCTCGGGGGGGGACGGCAATCAGCCCCAGCATTTT. Amino acid sequence: CASSASGGDGNQPQHF.

The chain joins TRBV30 to TRBJ2-5; D ambiguous. The V and J ends lost 2 bases and 4 bases respectively, with 5 bases between them. The CDR3 is 11 amino acids. Germline V gene data show CDR1 as GTSNPN and CDR2 as SVGIG (reference sequence). The CDR3 DNA sequence: TGTGCCTGGAGTATCGGAGAGACCCAGTACTTC. Amino acids: CAWSIGETQYF.